This T cell receptor (beta chain) was profiled in a study of beta chain features in type 1 diabetes. In the study overall: Similarity in age, gender and cell yields was seen between patients and healthy donors. Across the samples, some 99 million sorted cells were examined in total. Study-wide results and caveats: Shorter templates might be favored by PCR, and equally so in patients and in controls. In type 1 diabetes patients, VDJ junctions had fewer insertions; deletions at these junctions were more frequent.

CDR3 length: 14 amino acids. V lost 2 bases and J 0 bases, leaving 6 bases between the germline ends. Germline V gives CDR1 SGHNT, CDR2 YYREEE (reference sequence). Expressed TCRB transcripts got sequenced, as all isolated RNA was reverse transcribed. Repertoires were generated with immunoSEQ multiplex PCR, while TCRdb's copy carries only in-frame clones and drops some. Among about 900,000 clones, roughly 17% were seen once, and the ten largest hold 0.02% to 0.03%. On this clone: Its antigen is not identified.

This clonotype was obtained from a woman in her late teens or twenties in good health. Sample: naive CD4+ T cells from blood. This rearrangement joins TRBV5-4 to TRBJ2-1; a possible D gene is TRBD2 (5 bases). As DNA, the CDR3 is TGTGCCAGCAGCTTCCTAGCCTCCTACAATGAGCAGTTCTTC. This encodes CASSFLASYNEQFF.